This T cell receptor beta chain was recovered during a study of cytomegalovirus exposure and HLA in healthy donors. Study results and caveats: Despite most TCR sequences being rare, some public TCRs occurred in many donors. The CMV antigen specificity of a few CMV-associated chains was confirmed through in vitro analysis.

Trimming pared 2 bases from V and 6 bases from J, leaving 8 bases between. This CDR3 is built from 13 residues. Looked up from germline, CDR1 is MNHEY and CDR2 is SVGAGI. Of note for this clone: Antigen unknown.

Using immunoSEQ multiplex PCR, the repertoire was profiled, and TCRdb retains in-frame clones only, with some absent. The table has roughly 150,000 clones, 90% to 97% seen once. This receptor was identified in a woman aged 18-29 years in good health and CMV-seronegative. V and J are TRBV6-5 and TRBJ1-5; the D gene is possibly TRBD1 (5 bases). The sequenced sample was PBMCs. The CDR3, as DNA: TGTGCCAGCAGTTACGGGGGGGGTCAGCCCCAGCATTTT. It translates to CASSYGGGQPQHF.